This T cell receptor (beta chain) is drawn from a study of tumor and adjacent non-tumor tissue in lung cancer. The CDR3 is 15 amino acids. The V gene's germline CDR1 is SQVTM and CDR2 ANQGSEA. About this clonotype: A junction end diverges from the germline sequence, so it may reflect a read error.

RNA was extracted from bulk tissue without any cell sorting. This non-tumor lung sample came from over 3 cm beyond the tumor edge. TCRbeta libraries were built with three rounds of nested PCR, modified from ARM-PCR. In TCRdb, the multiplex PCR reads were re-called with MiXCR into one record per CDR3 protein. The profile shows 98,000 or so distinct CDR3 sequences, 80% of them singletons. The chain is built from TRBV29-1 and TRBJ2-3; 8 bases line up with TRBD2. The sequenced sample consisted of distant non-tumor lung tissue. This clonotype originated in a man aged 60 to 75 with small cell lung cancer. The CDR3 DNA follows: TGCAGCGTGTTAACCGGGGGGGGGGGCACAGATAGGCAGTATTTT. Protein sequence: CSVLTGGGGTDRQYF.